This is a list of T cell receptor beta chains from one sample in a study of low-dose radiotherapy and immunotherapy resistance in tumors. MiXCR was run by TCRdb on the reads, yielding one entry per CDR3 protein. The table includes approximately 45,000 distinct CDR3 sequences, less than 30% detected once. The sample in question was PBMCs, obtained after low-dose radiotherapy plus immunotherapy. All receptors derive from a male donor with prostate cancer. The CDR3 runs from the conserved cysteine through the conserved F or W. The D gene is left open where the match is weak. A clone size is listed for some rows: how often the clone was seen (once, few, many), or a class if it is expanded.

V	J	length	D	size	DNA	CDR3
TRBV10-2	TRBJ2-1	13	TRBD1	few	TGCGCCAGCACCGGGACAGAGAACAATGAGCAGTTCTTC	CASTGTENNEQFF
TRBV3-1	TRBJ2-5	15	-	few	TGTGCCAGCAGCCATCAGGGGCTGAACCAAGAGACCCAGTACTTC	CASSHQGLNQETQYF
TRBV9	TRBJ2-1	14	-	many	TGTGCCAGCAGCGTAACGGGAGTGGAAAATGAGCAGTTCTTC	CASSVTGVENEQFF
TRBV7-6	TRBJ1-1	14	-	-	TGTGCCAGCAGACCCGGGGTCCCGAACACTGAAGCTTTCTTT	CASRPGVPNTEAFF
TRBV2	TRBJ1-5	14	-	many	TGTGCCAGCAGTGAAAGTTTTAGCAATCAGCCCCAGCATTTT	CASSESFSNQPQHF
TRBV5-1	TRBJ1-3	14	-	few	TGCGCCAGCAGCGCCGCGAGCTCTGGAAACACCATATATTTT	CASSAASSGNTIYF
TRBV27	TRBJ1-5	14	-	many	TGTGCCAGCACCCTCGGCGACGGTTCAGCGCCCCAGCATTTT	CASTLGDGSAPQHF
TRBV6-2/TRBV6-3	TRBJ2-1	16	TRBD1	-	TGTGCCAGCTTCCCCCTCCCCGGGACAGATAACAATGAGCAGTTCTTC	CASFPLPGTDNNEQFF
TRBV6-1	TRBJ1-5	14	-	many	TGTGCCAGCAGTGGCCCTAATGAAGATCAGCCCCAGCATTTT	CASSGPNEDQPQHF
TRBV18	TRBJ2-6	19	-	many	TGTGCCAGCTCACCACAGGACAGGACTAAGAGCTCTGGGGCCAACGTCCTGACTTTC	CASSPQDRTKSSGANVLTF
TRBV28	TRBJ2-7	14	-	-	TGTGCCAGCAGCCCGCAAGTAGGGCGCGACGAGCAGTACTTC	CASSPQVGRDEQYF
TRBV29-1	TRBJ2-5	16	TRBD2	many	TGCAGCGTTACCCAGGGACTAGGAGGTAGTGCGGAGACCCAGTACTTC	CSVTQGLGGSAETQYF
TRBV29-1	TRBJ2-2	16	TRBD2	many	TGCAGCGTTGGGGGGGGAGGGGCAGTGAACACCGGGGAGCTGTTTTTT	CSVGGGGAVNTGELFF
TRBV7-9	TRBJ1-4	14	-	many	TGTGCCAGCAGCTTAGGGGGGTTAGGTGAAAAACTGTTTTTT	CASSLGGLGEKLFF